This TCR beta chain stems from a study of blood T cell repertoires in COVID-19. Across the whole study: Both acute and convalescent COVID-19 samples were obtained from the United States, Italy and Spain. Nucleic acid was either cDNA or gDNA, and it came from T cells, B-cell-depleted T cells, or PBMCs.

The CDR3 runs 12 residues. Germline CDR1 MDHEN, CDR2 SYDVKM. Between the trimmed V and J ends, which lost 6 bases and 1 base, there was a span of 6 bases. In the original analysis: Amplification of reference gene primers provided the estimated nucleated cell counts. TCRdb's table, derived via immunoSEQ multiplex PCR, lists solely in-frame clones and lacks some. Clone size and the V and J calls come from that table; the DNA yielded D and trimming. The data show roughly 200,000 clones, with roughly 76% seen just once and roughly 7.8% held by the top ten. This chain uses TRBV28 with TRBJ1-1; no reliable D call. The TCR comes from a woman aged 45-59 years with active or convalescent COVID-19. The sequenced sample consisted of peripheral blood. The CDR3, as DNA: TGTGCCAGCAGCCTAGGGAACACTGAAGCTTTCTTT. Translation: CASSLGNTEAFF.